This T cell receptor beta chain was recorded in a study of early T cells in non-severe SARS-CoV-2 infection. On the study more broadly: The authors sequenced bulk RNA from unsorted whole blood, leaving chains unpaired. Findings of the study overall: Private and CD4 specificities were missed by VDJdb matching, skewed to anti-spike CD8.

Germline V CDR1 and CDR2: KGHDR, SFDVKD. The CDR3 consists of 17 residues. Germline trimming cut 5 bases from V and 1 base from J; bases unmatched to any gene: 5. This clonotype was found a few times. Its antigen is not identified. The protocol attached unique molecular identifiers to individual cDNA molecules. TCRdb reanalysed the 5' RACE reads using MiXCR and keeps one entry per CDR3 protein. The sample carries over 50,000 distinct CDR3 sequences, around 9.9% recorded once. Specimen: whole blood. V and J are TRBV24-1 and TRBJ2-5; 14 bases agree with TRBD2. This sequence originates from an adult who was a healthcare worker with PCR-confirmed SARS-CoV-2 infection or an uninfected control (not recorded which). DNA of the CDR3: TGTGCCACCAGTGGTACCGGGACTAGCGGGGGCCAAGAGACCCAGTACTTC. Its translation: CATSGTGTSGGQETQYF.